This T cell receptor (beta chain) came from a study of blood T cell repertoires in COVID-19. Study as a whole: The analysed material was cDNA or gDNA that came from T cells, B-cell-depleted T cells, or PBMCs.

Cohorts were determined from participant-reported clinical history. Each recovered donor of Cohort 3 presented with two negative PCRs, clearance, or symptom resolution. Methods used by the authors: Estimated nucleated cell counts came from reference gene primer amplification. The table came from immunoSEQ multiplex PCR; TCRdb's copy has only in-frame clones and leaves some out. V and J calls and clone size are given by that table; D and trimming were obtained from the DNA. The sample consists of 270,000 or so clones, approximately 86% of them appearing once. A single count supports this clone. Material for sequencing was PBMCs or T cells enriched from blood (not recorded which). The source is a woman under 30 who had recovered from COVID-19.

CDR3 sequence reads: CASSTPGEGSGTEAFF. The CDR3, as DNA: TGTGCCAGCTCGACTCCCGGGGAAGGATCTGGGACTGAAGCTTTCTTT. The chain is built from TRBV7-9 and TRBJ1-1; D is ambiguous. Deletions cut 8 bases from V and 5 bases from J, with 24 bases between. In germline, CDR1 is SEHNR, CDR2 FQNEAQ (reference sequence). CDR3 length equals 16 residues.